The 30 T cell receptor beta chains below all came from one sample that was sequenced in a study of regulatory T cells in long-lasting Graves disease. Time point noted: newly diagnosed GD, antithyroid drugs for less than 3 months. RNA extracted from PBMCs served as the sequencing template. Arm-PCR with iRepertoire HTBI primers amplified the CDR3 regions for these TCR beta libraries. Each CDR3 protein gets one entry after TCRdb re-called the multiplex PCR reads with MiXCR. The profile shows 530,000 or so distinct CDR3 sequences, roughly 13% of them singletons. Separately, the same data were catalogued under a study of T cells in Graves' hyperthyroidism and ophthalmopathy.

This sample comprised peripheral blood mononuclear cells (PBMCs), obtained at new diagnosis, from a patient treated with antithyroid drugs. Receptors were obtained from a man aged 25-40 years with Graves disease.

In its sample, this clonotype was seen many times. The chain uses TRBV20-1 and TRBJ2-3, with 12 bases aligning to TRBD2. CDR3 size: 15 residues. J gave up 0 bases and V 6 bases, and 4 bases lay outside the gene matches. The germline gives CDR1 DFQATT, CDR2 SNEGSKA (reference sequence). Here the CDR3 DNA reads TGCAGTGCGCACGGGACTAGCGGGAGCACAGATACGCAGTATTTT. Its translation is CSAHGTSGSTDTQYF.

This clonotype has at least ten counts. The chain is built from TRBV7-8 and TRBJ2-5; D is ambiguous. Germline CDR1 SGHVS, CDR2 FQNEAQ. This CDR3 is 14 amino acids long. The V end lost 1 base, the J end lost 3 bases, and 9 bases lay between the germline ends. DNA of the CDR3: TGTGCCAGCAGCTTAGAAATGGTCAAAGAGACCCAGTACTTC. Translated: CASSLEMVKETQYF.

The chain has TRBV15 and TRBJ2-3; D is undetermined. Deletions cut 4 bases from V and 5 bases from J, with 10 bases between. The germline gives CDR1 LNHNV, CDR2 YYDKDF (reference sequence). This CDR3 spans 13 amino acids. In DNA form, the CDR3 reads TGTGCCACCAGCAATCTGGAAGGAGATACGCAGTATTTT. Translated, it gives CATSNLEGDTQYF.

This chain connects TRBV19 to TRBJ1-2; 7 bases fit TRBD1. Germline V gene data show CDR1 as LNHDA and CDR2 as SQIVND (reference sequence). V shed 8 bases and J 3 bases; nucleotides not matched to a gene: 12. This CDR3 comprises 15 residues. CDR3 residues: CASSPGGGRDYGYTF. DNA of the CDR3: TGTGCCAGTTCTCCAGGGGGGGGGCGAGACTATGGCTACACCTTC. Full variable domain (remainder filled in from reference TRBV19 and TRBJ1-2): DGGITQSPKYLFRKEGQNVTLSCEQNLNHDAMYWYRQDPGQGLRLIYYSQIVNDFQKGDIAEGYSVSREKKESFPLTVTSAQKNPTAFYLCASSPGGGRDYGYTFGSGTRLTVV.

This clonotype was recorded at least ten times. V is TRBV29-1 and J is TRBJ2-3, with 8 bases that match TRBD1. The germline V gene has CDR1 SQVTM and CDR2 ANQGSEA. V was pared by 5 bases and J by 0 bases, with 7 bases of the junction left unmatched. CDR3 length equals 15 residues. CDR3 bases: TGCAGCGTTTATACGGACAGGGCTAGCACAGATACGCAGTATTTT. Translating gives CSVYTDRASTDTQYF.

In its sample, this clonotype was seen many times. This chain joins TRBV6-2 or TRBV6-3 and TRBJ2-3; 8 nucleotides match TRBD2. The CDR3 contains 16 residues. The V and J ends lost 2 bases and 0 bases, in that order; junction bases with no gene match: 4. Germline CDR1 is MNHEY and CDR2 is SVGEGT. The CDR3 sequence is CASSYGASGSTDTQYF. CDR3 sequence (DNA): TGTGCCAGCAGTTACGGGGCTAGCGGGAGCACAGATACGCAGTATTTT.

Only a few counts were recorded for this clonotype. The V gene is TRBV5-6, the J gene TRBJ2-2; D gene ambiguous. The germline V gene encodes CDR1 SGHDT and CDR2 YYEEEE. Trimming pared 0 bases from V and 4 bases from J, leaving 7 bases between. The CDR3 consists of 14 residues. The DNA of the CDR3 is TGTGCCAGCAGCTTGGACTATCTCACCGGGGAGCTGTTTTTT. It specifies CASSLDYLTGELFF. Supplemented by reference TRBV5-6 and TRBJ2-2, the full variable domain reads DAGVTQSPTHLIKTRGQQVTLRCSPKSGHDTVSWYQQALGQGPQFIFQYYEEEERQRGNFPDRFSGHQFPNYSSELNVNALLLGDSALYLCASSLDYLTGELFFGEGSRLTVL.

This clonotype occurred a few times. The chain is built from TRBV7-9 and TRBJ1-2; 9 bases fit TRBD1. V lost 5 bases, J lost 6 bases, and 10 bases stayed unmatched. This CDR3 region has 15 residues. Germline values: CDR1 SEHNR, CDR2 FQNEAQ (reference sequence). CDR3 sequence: CASSLQGASIDGYTF. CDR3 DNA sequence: TGTGCCAGCAGCCTACAGGGGGCTTCTATCGATGGCTACACCTTC.

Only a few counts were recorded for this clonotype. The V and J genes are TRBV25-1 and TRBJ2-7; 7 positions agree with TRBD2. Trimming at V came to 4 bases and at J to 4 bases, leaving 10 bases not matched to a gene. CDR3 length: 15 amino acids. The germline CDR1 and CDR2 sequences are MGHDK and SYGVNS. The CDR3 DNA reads TGTGCCAGCAGTGGCGAGCGGGACCTGCGGTACGAGCAGTACTTC. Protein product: CASSGERDLRYEQYF.

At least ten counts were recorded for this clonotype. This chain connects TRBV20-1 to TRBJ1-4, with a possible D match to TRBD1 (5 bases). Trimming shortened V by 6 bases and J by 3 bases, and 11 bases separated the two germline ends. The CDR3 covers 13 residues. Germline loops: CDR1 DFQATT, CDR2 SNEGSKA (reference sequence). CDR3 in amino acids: CSATDSPNEKLFF. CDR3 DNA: TGCAGTGCAACCGACAGCCCTAATGAAAAACTGTTTTTT.

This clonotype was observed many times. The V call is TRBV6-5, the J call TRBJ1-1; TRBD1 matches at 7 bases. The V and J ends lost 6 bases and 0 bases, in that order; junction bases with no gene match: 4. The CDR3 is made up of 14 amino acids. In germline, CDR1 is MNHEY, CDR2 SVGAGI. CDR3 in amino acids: CASRGTELNTEAFF. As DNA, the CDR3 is TGTGCCAGCAGGGGGACAGAACTGAACACTGAAGCTTTCTTT.

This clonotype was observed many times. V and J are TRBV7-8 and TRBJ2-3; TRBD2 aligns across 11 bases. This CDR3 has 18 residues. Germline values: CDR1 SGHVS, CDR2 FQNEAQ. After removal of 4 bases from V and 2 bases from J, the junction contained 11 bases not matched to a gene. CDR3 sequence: CASSSLFGTSGATDTQYF. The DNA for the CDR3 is TGTGCCAGCAGCTCCTTGTTTGGGACTAGCGGAGCCACAGATACGCAGTATTTT.

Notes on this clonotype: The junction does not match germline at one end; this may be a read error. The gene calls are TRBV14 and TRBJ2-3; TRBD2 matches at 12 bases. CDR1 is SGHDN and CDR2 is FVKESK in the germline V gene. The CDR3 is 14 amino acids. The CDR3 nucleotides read TGTGCCAGCAGCCAAGCTAGCGGGAGGGGGCCGCAGTGTTTT. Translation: CASSQASGRGPQCF.

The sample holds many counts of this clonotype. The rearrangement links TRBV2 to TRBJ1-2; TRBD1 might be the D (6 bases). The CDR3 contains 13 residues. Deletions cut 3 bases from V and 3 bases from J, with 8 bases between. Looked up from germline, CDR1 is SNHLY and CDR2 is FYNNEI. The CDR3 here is CASSEPGDYGYTF. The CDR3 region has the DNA TGTGCCAGCAGTGAGCCAGGGGACTATGGCTACACCTTC. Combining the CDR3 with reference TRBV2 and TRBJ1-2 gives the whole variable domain EPEVTQTPSHQVTQMGQEVILRCVPISNHLYFYWYRQILGQKVEFLVSFYNNEISEKSEIFDDQFSVERPDGSNFTLKIRSTKLEDSAMYFCASSEPGDYGYTFGSGTRLTVV.

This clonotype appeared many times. The CDR3 DNA follows: TGCGCCAGCAGCTTCCGAAACGGCCCTGATACGCAGTATTTT. Its protein is CASSFRNGPDTQYF. The V call is TRBV5-1, the J call TRBJ2-3; D uncertain. Per the germline V gene, CDR1 is SGHRS and CDR2 is YFSETQ. Trimming pared 2 bases from V and 6 bases from J, leaving 13 bases between. This CDR3 spans 14 amino acids.

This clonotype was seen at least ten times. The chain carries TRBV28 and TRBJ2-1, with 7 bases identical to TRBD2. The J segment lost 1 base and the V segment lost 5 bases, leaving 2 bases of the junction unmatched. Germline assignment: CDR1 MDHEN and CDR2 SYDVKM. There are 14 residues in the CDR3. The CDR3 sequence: CASSTLASYNEQFF. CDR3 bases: TGTGCCAGCAGTACACTAGCGTCCTACAATGAGCAGTTCTTC.

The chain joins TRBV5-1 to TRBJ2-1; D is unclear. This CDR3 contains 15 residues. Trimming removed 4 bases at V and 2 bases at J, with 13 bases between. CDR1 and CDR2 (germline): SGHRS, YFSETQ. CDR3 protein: CASSPAWLTYNEQFF. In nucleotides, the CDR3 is TGCGCCAGCAGCCCCGCTTGGCTAACCTACAATGAGCAGTTCTTC. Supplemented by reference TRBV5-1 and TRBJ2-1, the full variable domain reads KAGVTQTPRYLIKTRGQQVTLSCSPISGHRSVSWYQQTPGQGLQFLFEYFSETQRNKGNFPGRFSGRQFSNSRSEMNVSTLELGDSALYLCASSPAWLTYNEQFFGPGTRLTVL.

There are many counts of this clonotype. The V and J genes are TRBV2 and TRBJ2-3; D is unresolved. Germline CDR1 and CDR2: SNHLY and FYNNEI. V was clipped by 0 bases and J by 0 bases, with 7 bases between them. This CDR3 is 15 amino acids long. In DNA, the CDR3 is TGTGCCAGCAGTGAAGCGGCCTATAGCACAGATACGCAGTATTTT. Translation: CASSEAAYSTDTQYF.

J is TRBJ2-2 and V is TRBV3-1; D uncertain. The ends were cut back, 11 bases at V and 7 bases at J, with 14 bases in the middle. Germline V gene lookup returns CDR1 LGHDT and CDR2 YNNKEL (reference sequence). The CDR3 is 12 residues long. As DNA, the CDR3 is TGTGCCTCCCTCAAAGGGAACGGGGAGCTGTTTTTT. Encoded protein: CASLKGNGELFF.

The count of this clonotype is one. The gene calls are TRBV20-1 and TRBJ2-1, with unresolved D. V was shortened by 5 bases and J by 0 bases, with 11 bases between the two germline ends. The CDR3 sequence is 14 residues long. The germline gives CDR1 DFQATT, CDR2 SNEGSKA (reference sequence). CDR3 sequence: CSAHLQSSYNEQFF. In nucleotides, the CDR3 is TGCAGTGCTCACTTACAGAGCTCCTACAATGAGCAGTTCTTC.

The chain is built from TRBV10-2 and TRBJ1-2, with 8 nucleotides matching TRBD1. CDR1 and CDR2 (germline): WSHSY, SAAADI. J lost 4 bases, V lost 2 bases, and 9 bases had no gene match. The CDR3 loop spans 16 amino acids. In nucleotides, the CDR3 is TGCGCCAGCAGTGAGCCGAGGTCAGGGGGCGGCTATGGCTACACCTTC. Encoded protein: CASSEPRSGGGYGYTF.

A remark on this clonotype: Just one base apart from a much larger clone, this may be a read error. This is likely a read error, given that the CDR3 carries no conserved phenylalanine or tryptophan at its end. The CDR3 protein is CASSYRQAQETQYL. CDR3 nucleotides: TGTGCCAGCAGTTATCGACAGGCCCAAGAGACCCAGTACCTC. This sequence joins TRBV2 and TRBJ2-5; D might be TRBD1 (6 bases). V was cut by 5 bases and J by 1 base, with 11 bases left in between. The CDR3 is made up of 14 amino acids. In germline, CDR1 is SNHLY, CDR2 FYNNEI.

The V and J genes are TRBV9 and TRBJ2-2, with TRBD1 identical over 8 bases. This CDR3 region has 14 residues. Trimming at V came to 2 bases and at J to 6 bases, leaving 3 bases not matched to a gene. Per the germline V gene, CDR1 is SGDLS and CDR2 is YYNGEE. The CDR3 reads CASSVPTGAGELFF. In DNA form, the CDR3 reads TGTGCCAGCAGCGTCCCGACAGGGGCCGGGGAGCTGTTTTTT.

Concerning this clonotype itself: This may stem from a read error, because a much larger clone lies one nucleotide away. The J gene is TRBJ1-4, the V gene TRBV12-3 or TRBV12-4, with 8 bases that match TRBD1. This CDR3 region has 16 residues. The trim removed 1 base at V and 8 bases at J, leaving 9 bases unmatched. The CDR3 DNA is TGTGCCAGCAGTTTAGAGAGGCAGGGGGCAGTCGAAAAACTGTTTTTT. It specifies CASSLERQGAVEKLFF.

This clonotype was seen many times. The CDR3 spells CASSRDRGRPGANVLTF. DNA of the CDR3: TGTGCCAGCAGCAGAGACAGGGGGCGGCCTGGGGCCAACGTCCTGACTTTC. The gene calls are TRBV7-9 and TRBJ2-6; 10 nucleotides line up with TRBD1. Germline CDR1 reads SEHNR; CDR2 reads FQNEAQ (reference sequence). This CDR3 region has 17 residues. Trimming cost V 5 bases and J 2 bases; bases outside gene matches: 6.

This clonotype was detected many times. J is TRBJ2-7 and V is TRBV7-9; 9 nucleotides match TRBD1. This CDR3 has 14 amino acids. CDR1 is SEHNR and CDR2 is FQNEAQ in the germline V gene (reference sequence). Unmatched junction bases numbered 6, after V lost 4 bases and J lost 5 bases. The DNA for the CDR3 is TGTGCCAGCAGCTCACAGGGGGCTCTAGACGAGCAGTACTTC. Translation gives CASSSQGALDEQYF.

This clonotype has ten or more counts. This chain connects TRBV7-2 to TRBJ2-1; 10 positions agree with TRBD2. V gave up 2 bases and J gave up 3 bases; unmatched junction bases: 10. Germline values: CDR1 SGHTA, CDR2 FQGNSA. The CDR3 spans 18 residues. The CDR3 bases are TGTGCCAGCAGCTTAATTTGGCTAGCGGGAGACCGCTACAATGAGCAGTTCTTC. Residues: CASSLIWLAGDRYNEQFF.

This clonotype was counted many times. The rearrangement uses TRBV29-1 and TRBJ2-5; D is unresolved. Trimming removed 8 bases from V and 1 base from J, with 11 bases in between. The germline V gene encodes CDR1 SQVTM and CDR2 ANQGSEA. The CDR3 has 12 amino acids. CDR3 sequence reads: CSSGWGQETQYF. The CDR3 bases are TGCAGCTCTGGGTGGGGCCAAGAGACCCAGTACTTC.

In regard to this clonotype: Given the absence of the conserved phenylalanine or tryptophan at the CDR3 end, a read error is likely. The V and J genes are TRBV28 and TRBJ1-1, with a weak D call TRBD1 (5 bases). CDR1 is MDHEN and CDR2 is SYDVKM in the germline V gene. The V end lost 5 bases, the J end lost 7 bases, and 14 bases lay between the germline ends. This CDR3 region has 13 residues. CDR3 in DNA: TGTGCCAGCAGTGGGGGAGGGGCCCTTGAAGCTTTCCTT. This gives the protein CASSGGGALEAFL.

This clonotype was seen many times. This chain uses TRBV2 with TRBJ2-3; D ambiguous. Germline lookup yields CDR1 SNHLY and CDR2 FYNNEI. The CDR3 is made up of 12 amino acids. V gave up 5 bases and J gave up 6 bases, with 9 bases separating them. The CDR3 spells CASSYMADTQYF. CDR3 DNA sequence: TGTGCCAGCAGTTATATGGCGGATACGCAGTATTTT.